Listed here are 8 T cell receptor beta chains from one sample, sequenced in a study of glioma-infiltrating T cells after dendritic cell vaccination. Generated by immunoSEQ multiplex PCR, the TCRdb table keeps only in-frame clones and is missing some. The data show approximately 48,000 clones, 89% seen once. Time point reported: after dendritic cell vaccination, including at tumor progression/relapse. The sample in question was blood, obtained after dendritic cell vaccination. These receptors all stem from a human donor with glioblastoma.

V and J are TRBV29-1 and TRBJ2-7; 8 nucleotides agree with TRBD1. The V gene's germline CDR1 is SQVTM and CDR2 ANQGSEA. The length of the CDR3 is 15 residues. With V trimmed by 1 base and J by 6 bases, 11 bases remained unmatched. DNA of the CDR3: TGCAGCGTTGAAGTCCAGACAGGGGTCCGGGTCGAGCAGTACTTC. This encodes CSVEVQTGVRVEQYF.

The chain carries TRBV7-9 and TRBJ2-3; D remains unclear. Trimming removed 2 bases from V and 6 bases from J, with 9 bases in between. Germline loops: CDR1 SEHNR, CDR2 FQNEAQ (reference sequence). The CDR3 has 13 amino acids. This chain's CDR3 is CASSLNSGDTQYF. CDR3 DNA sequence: TGTGCCAGCAGCTTAAATTCCGGGGATACGCAGTATTTT.

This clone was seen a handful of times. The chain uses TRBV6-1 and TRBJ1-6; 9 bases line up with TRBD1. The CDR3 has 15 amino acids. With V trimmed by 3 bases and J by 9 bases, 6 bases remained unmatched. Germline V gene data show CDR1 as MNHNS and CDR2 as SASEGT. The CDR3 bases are TGTGCCAGCAGTGACTCCGGGACAGGGCCTTCACCCCTCCACTTT. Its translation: CASSDSGTGPSPLHF.

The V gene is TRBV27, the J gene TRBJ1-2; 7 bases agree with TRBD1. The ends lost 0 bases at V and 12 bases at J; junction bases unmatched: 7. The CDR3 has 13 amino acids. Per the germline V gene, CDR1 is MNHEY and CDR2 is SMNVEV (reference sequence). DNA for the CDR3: TGTGCCAGCAGTTTATCGACAAAGGGGGCCCACACCTTC. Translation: CASSLSTKGAHTF.

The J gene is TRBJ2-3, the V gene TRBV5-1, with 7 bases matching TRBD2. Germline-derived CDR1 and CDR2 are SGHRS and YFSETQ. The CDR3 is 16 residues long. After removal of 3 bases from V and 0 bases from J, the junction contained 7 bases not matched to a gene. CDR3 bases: TGCGCCAGCAGCTCCCTAGCGGTTTCTAGCACAGATACGCAGTATTTT. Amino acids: CASSSLAVSSTDTQYF.

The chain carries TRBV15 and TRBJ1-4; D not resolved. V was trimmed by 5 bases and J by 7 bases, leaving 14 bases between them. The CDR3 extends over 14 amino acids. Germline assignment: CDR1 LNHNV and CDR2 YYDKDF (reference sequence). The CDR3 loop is CATSRQSSGEKLFF. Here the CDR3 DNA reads TGTGCCACCAGCCGTCAAAGTTCAGGTGAAAAACTGTTTTTT. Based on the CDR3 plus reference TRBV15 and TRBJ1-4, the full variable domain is DAMVIQNPRYQVTQFGKPVTLSCSQTLNHNVMYWYQQKSSQAPKLLFHYYDKDFNNEADTPDNFQSRRPNTSFCFLDIRSPGLGDTAMYLCATSRQSSGEKLFFGSGTQLSVL.

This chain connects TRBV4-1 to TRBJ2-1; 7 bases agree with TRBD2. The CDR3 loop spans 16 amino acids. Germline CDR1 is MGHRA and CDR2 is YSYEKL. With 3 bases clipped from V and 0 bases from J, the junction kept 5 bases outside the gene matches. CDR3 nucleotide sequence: TGCGCCAGCAGCCATACTAGCGAAAGCTCCTACAATGAGCAGTTCTTC. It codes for CASSHTSESSYNEQFF.

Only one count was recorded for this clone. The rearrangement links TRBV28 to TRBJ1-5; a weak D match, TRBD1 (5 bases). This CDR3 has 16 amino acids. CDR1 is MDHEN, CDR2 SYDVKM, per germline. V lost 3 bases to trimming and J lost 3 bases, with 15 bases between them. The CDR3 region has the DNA TGTGCCAGCAGTTTCGGGGGTAGGGGCGACAATCAGCCCCAGCATTTT. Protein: CASSFGGRGDNQPQHF.